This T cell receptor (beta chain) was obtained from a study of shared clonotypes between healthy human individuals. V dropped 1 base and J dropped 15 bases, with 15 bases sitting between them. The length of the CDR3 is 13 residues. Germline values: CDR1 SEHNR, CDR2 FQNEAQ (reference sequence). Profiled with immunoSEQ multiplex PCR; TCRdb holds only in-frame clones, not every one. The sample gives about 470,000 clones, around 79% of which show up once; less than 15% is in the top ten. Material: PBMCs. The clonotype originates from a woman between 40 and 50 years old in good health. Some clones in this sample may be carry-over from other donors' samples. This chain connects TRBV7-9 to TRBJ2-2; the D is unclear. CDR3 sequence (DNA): TGTGCCAGCAGCTTAGAATTTGAGAGTTCGTTGTTTTTT. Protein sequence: CASSLEFESSLFF.